This TCR beta chain was sequenced during a study of blood T cells in healthy people across ages. PBMCs were isolated at a quantity of at least 6 million per sample. This clonotype was seen a handful of times. CDR3 length equals 17 residues. The germline V gene encodes CDR1 MNHEY and CDR2 SVGEGT. V lost 2 bases and J 3 bases, leaving 17 bases between the germline ends. Primers used in a second PCR of roughly 6 to 11 cycles were a sample-barcoded 5' primer and a J-beta primer mix. Unique molecular identifiers of 12 random nucleotides labeled each cDNA. TCRdb processed the 5' RACE reads anew with MiXCR; each CDR3 protein has one entry. Of about 1.5 million distinct CDR3 sequences in the sample, approximately 43% are singletons; the top ten hold over 3.5%.

Material: blood. The chain uses TRBV6-2 or TRBV6-3 and TRBJ2-1, with a tentative D call TRBD1 (7 bases). The TCR was taken from a woman aged 18-29 years in good health. The CDR3 nucleotides read TGTGCCAGCAGTTACGTGTGGGGGGACAGCGGCTACAATGAGCAGTTCTTC. Translated: CASSYVWGDSGYNEQFF.